This T cell receptor beta chain is from a study of blood T cell repertoires in COVID-19. Study-level information: T cells, B-cell-depleted T cells, or PBMCs provided the cDNA or gDNA that served as material.

J lost 6 bases, V lost 5 bases, and 6 bases had no gene match. CDR3 length equals 14 residues. Germline loops: CDR1 SNHLY, CDR2 FYNNEI. TCRdb keeps only in-frame clones here, not all; method: immunoSEQ multiplex PCR. The data show roughly 150,000 clones, around 82% seen once. Patients at the Seattle site were enrolled during active infection and followed longitudinally. V and J are TRBV2 and TRBJ1-5; 8 bases match TRBD1. This clonotype was obtained from an elderly man with COVID-19, enrolled during active disease. The specimen was peripheral blood. The CDR3 nucleotides read TGTGCCAGCAGTTCGGACAGGGTGGGTCAGCCCCAGCATTTT. This encodes CASSSDRVGQPQHF.